This record concerns one TCR beta chain sequence. What it binds is unknown. Sequencing used cDNA as its template, made by extracting RNA and reverse transcribing it. Assay used: immunoSEQ multiplex PCR; TCRdb lists only in-frame clones, some missing. The table shows 150,000 to 200,000 clones, with 50% to 65% occurring only once. This record comes from a study of CD8+ T cells in alopecia areata. The CDR3 contains 14 residues. Germline CDR1 reads MNHEY; CDR2 reads SVGAGI. V lost 1 base and J 0 bases, leaving 5 bases between the germline ends. Study-wide results and limits: Possibly because of HLA-related factors, TCR sharing was less clear across patients than in mice. Researchers report lesional scalp, most notably alopecia totalis/universalis, outstripped normal scalp in clonality. In scalp and blood during tofacitinib, many expanded lesional clones persisted.

Treatment indicated: oral pan-JAK inhibitor, 5-10 mg twice daily. A FACSAria was used to sort CD4+ and CD8+ T cells. These cells came from PBMCs. The rearrangement uses TRBV6-5 and TRBJ2-3; D is unclear. Sequencing used CD4+ T cells sorted from blood, obtained at week 24, from a patient treated with tofacitinib. This receptor was taken from a human donor with alopecia areata. The CDR3 is CASSYYRSTDTQYF. The CDR3 nucleotides read TGTGCCAGCAGTTACTACAGAAGCACAGATACGCAGTATTTT.